These T cell receptor beta chains were read from a single sample in a study of T cell clonotyping in hematopoietic cell transplantation. Libraries were prepared by immunoSEQ multiplex PCR; TCRdb keeps only in-frame clonotypes and omits some of them. This sample has about 12,000 clones; approximately 67% occur once, and the top ten carry roughly 14%. The sequencing used peripheral blood mononuclear cells, collected 180 days after allogeneic stem cell transplant. The receptors originated from a male patient aged 55 to 70 who had an allogeneic stem cell transplant from an unrelated donor, so the T cells may come from the graft donor. Some clones in this sample may be carry-over from other donors' samples. CDR3s include the opening cysteine and the closing phenylalanine or tryptophan. D genes are given only for firm matches. Expanded clones get a size class; other rows say once, few or many, or leave the size out.

>TRBJ2-1|TRBV4-1|-|TRBD2
TGCGCCAGCAGCCAAGTTAACAAGCGGGAAGGCGGCAATGAGCAGTTCTTC
CASSQVNKREGGNEQFF
>TRBJ1-3|TRBV15|-|TRBD1
TGTGCCACCAGCAGAAGGACAGGGAGTGGAAACACCATATATTTT
CATSRRTGSGNTIYF
>TRBJ2-5|TRBV7-6|-|TRBD2
TGTGCCACAACTCGGGAAGCGGGGGGGATGGAGACCCAGTACTTC
CATTREAGGMETQYF
>TRBJ2-7|TRBV5-1|-|-
TGCGCCAGCAGCTTGAACGGCTACGAGCAGTACTTC
CASSLNGYEQYF
>TRBJ1-2|TRBV6-5|-|-
TGTGCCAGCAGTCCGCACGAAGGGGCAATCTATGGCTACACCTTC
CASSPHEGAIYGYTF
>TRBJ2-5|TRBV5-4|once|TRBD2
TGTGCCAGCAGCGTTAGCGGGAGTGGAGAGACCCAGTACTTC
CASSVSGSGETQYF
>TRBJ2-7|TRBV9|-|-
TGTGCCAGCAGCGTAGACGTGGTTTCCTACGAGCAGTACTTC
CASSVDVVSYEQYF
>TRBJ2-7|TRBV7-2|-|TRBD2
TGTGCCAGCAGCGCAAATCCCGGCGGGGGGTACGAGCAGTACTTC
CASSANPGGGYEQYF
>TRBJ1-2|TRBV30|-|-
TGTGCCTGGACAAAGCCCGGTAGGGATGGCTACACCTTC
CAWTKPGRDGYTF
>TRBJ2-5|TRBV10-1|-|TRBD2
TGCGCCAGCAATACCCTAGCGGGAGAAGAGACCCAGTACTTC
CASNTLAGEETQYF
>TRBJ2-2|TRBV28|once|TRBD2
TGTGCCAGCAGTTTGTGGGCCTTAGCGGGGGGCCCCGGGGAGCTGTTTTTT
CASSLWALAGGPGELFF
>TRBJ2-7|TRBV13|-|-
TGTGCCAGCAGCTCCTGGACAGTCTCCTACGAGCAGTACTTC
CASSSWTVSYEQYF
>TRBJ2-7|TRBV29-1|-|-
TGCAGCGTTGAAAGAGGTCAGAGGTACGAGCAGTACTTC
CSVERGQRYEQYF
>TRBJ2-7|TRBV29-1|-|TRBD1
TGCAGCGGCTGGACAGGGGGCGAGCAGTACTTC
CSGWTGGEQYF
>TRBJ1-1|TRBV28|-|-
TGTGCCAGCAGTCTTCTCGCGGGGTGGGACACTGAAGCTTTCTTT
CASSLLAGWDTEAFF
>TRBJ1-5|TRBV19|once|-
TGTGCCAGTATTACAGGCGGAGGTCAGCCCCAGCATTTT
CASITGGGQPQHF
>TRBJ1-5|TRBV4-1|-|-
TGCGCCAGCAGCCAAGATCATGTGGGGCGAGGTCAGCCCCAGCATTTT
CASSQDHVGRGQPQHF
>TRBJ2-5|TRBV5-6|-|-
TGTGCCAGCAGCTTGGTCCAGCAAGAGACCCAGTACTTC
CASSLVQQETQYF
>TRBJ2-7|TRBV5-1|-|TRBD1
TGCGCCAGCAAACCGGGGACAGGGGAGGGGGAGCAGTACTTC
CASKPGTGEGEQYF
>TRBJ1-1|TRBV5-1|few|-
TGCGCCAGCAGTTCGAACACTGAAGCTTTCTTT
CASSSNTEAFF
>TRBJ2-7|TRBV4-3|-|-
TGCGCCAGCAGCCCGGACAGAAGGTTTTACGAGCAGTACTTC
CASSPDRRFYEQYF
>TRBJ2-7|TRBV6-5|-|-
TGTGCCACCTGGTTCTCCTACGAGCAGTACTTC
CATWFSYEQYF
>TRBJ1-6|TRBV28|-|-
TGTGCCAGCAGTCTCCGATCGCATACTCCTGCTGGGAATTCACCCCTCCACTTT
CASSLRSHTPAGNSPLHF
>TRBJ1-2|TRBV10-1|-|-
TGCGCCAGCAGTGAGCGTCAGGCCTATGGCTACACCTTC
CASSERQAYGYTF
>TRBJ1-3|TRBV2|-|-
TGTGCCAGCAGTGAATCCTCGACAGGTTTATACACCATATATTTT
CASSESSTGLYTIYF
>TRBJ1-2|TRBV25-1|few|-
TGTGCCAGCAGTGAATTAACGGACAGCTTTTATGGCTACACCTTC
CASSELTDSFYGYTF
>TRBJ2-2|TRBV5-1|-|TRBD1
TGCGCCAGCAGCTCGGGACAGGGGACCGGGGAGCTGTTTTTT
CASSSGQGTGELFF
>TRBJ2-6|TRBV5-1|-|-
TGCGCCAGCAGCTTGGAGTTTGATTCTGGGGCCAACGTCCTGACTTTC
CASSLEFDSGANVLTF
>TRBJ2-2|TRBV5-1|once|-
TGCGCCAGCAGCGGGGGCAGGGCAACCGGGGAGCTGTTTTTT
CASSGGRATGELFF
>TRBJ2-7|TRBV5-4|-|-
TGTGCCAGCAGCTTCGGACGTCAAGCCGCCTACGAGCAGTACTTC
CASSFGRQAAYEQYF
>TRBJ2-7|TRBV29-1|-|-
TGCAGCGTTCAAACCGAGGGGTCCTACGAGCAGTACTTC
CSVQTEGSYEQYF
>TRBJ1-1|TRBV30|few|-
TGTGCCTGGAGTGAATTAGGCGTGGAAGCTTTCTTT
CAWSELGVEAFF
>TRBJ2-7|TRBV7-2|-|-
TGTGCCAGCAGCTTAGCGGCCAGGAGCGACGAGCAGTACTTC
CASSLAARSDEQYF
>TRBJ2-1|TRBV19|-|-
TGTGCCAGTAGTATTGGGGCAGGTACATACAATGAGCAGTTCTTC
CASSIGAGTYNEQFF
>TRBJ2-7|TRBV19|-|TRBD1
TGTGCCAGTAGTAAGGGACAGGGGTTCTACGAGCAGTACTTC
CASSKGQGFYEQYF
>TRBJ2-3|TRBV6-5|-|-
TGTGCCAGCAGTTATCGGACTAGCACAGATACGCAGTATTTT
CASSYRTSTDTQYF
>TRBJ1-1|TRBV29-1|-|TRBD1
TGCAGCGCCGGGAGGGGGCGAGAGGAAGAAGCTTTCTTT
CSAGRGREEEAFF
>TRBJ1-1|TRBV14|few|-
TGTGCCAGCAGCCAAGTATACAAGTACGGAAATGAAGCTTTCTTT
CASSQVYKYGNEAFF
>TRBJ2-3|TRBV7-9|-|-
TGTGCCAGCATCTACCTAAGCACAGATACGCAGTATTTT
CASIYLSTDTQYF
>TRBJ1-1|TRBV30|-|TRBD1
TGTGCCTGGAGTAGGGGACAGGGGGCGACGGCTTTCTTT
CAWSRGQGATAFF
>TRBJ2-7|TRBV6-5|few|TRBD1
TGTGCCAGCAGCGGGGACAGGGGCCGGGGGGAGCAGTACTTC
CASSGDRGRGEQYF
>TRBJ2-5|TRBV30|-|-
TGTGCCTGGAGTGTAGGCCAGCCCCAAGAGACCCAGTACTTC
CAWSVGQPQETQYF
>TRBJ2-5|TRBV5-1|-|-
TGCGCCAGCAGCCCATGGCATGGGGGCAAAGAGACCCAGTACTTC
CASSPWHGGKETQYF
>TRBJ2-7|TRBV6-6|-|-
TGTGCCAGCAGCCTCCCTCGGGACGGGGGCTACGAGCAGTACTTC
CASSLPRDGGYEQYF
>TRBJ1-2|TRBV28|-|TRBD1
TGTGCCAGCAGAACAACCGGGACAGGGGAGAATGGCTACACCTTC
CASRTTGTGENGYTF
>TRBJ2-7|TRBV23-1|once|-
TGCGCCAGCCCCGGGATGCCCTTATCCTACGAGCAGTACTTC
CASPGMPLSYEQYF